These T cell receptor beta chains were read from a single sample in a study of metastatic and nonmetastatic thyroid tumors. MiXCR re-clonotyped the PCR reads for TCRdb. The profile shows some 36,000 clones, about 18% of them singletons. Sequenced sample: blood. The receptors come from a male donor with papillary thyroid cancer or a benign thyroid nodule (not recorded which). Some clones in this sample may be carry-over from other donors' samples. CDR3s include the opening cysteine and the closing phenylalanine or tryptophan. Fields, in order: clone size, J gene, V gene, D gene, CDR3 DNA, CDR3 protein. A D gene is named only where the DNA matches it firmly. Clone size appears in some rows only: once, few, many, or a class for an expanded clone.

many | TRBJ2-7 | TRBV11-2 | - | TGTGCCAGCAGCTTCGGGGGTTACGAGCAGTACTTC | CASSFGGYEQYF
many | TRBJ2-5 | TRBV20-1 | - | TGCAGTGCTCGGCCTTCCCAGGGTCAAGAGACCCAGTACTTC | CSARPSQGQETQYF
many | TRBJ2-1 | TRBV9 | - | TGTGCCAGCAGCGTAGGGGGGGCGAACAATGAGCAGTTCTTC | CASSVGGANNEQFF
many | TRBJ2-2 | TRBV20-1 | - | TGCAGTGCTAGAAGATACACCGGGGAGCTGTTTTTT | CSARRYTGELFF
few | TRBJ1-2 | TRBV6-1 | - | TGTGCCAGCAGCCCCAGGGTACGGTATTGCTACACCTTC | CASSPRVRYCYTF
many | TRBJ1-2 | TRBV4-1 | - | TGCGCCAGCAGCCAAGAATGGCTCCTTAGATATGGCTACACCTTC | CASSQEWLLRYGYTF
- | TRBJ2-1 | TRBV6-2/TRBV6-3 | TRBD2 | TGTGCCAGCAGTCCAGGACTAGCCACGGGGTATGAGCAGTTCTTC | CASSPGLATGYEQFF
many | TRBJ2-1 | TRBV12-3/TRBV12-4 | TRBD2 | TGTGCCAGCAGTTTTTCTAGCGGGCAAAACAATGAGCAGTTCTTC | CASSFSSGQNNEQFF
once | TRBJ2-3 | TRBV11-1 | TRBD2 | TGTGCCAGCAGCTCGCGGGAGGCAAACACAGATACGCAGTATTTT | CASSSREANTDTQYF
many | TRBJ1-2 | TRBV5-4 | - | TGTGCCAGCAGCTTGGACGGCAGACCTTATGGCTACACCTTC | CASSLDGRPYGYTF
many | TRBJ1-2 | TRBV6-4 | - | TGTGCCAGCAGTGACTCGAATGGGGGCGCTTATGGCTACACCTTC | CASSDSNGGAYGYTF
many | TRBJ1-5 | TRBV13 | TRBD1 | TGTGCCAGCAGCGCAAGGACAGGGGGTGGCAATCAGCCCCAGCATTTT | CASSARTGGGNQPQHF
many | TRBJ1-1 | TRBV5-4 | - | TGTGCCAGCAGCTTGCTGACCGGGGGGGTGGGCACTGAAGCTTTCTTT | CASSLLTGGVGTEAFF
many | TRBJ2-5 | TRBV6-1 | - | TGTGCCACCCTTCCCGGGGGCGCCACGTTGGAGACCCAGTACTTC | CATLPGGATLETQYF
few | TRBJ2-5 | TRBV12-3/TRBV12-4 | - | TGTGCCAGCAGCCCTCATCTGGGGGTTGCGCAGGAGACCCAGTACTTC | CASSPHLGVAQETQYF
many | TRBJ2-1 | TRBV9 | - | TGTGCCAGCAGCGTAGAGGGGTCGCTTGTCGATGAGCAGTTCTTC | CASSVEGSLVDEQFF
many | TRBJ2-7 | TRBV7-2 | TRBD2 | TGTGCCAGCAGCTTAAGGGCCCGAGCGGGAGTTTACTACGAGCAGTACTTC | CASSLRARAGVYYEQYF
- | TRBJ1-2 | TRBV30 | - | TGTGCCTGGAGTGTACAATGGACGGTAGTTTATGGCTACACCTTC | CAWSVQWTVVYGYTF
many | TRBJ2-3 | TRBV12-3/TRBV12-4 | TRBD2 | TGTGCCAGCAGTCTAGCGGGGCCGTCTAATACGCAGTATTTT | CASSLAGPSNTQYF
- | TRBJ1-1 | TRBV5-1 | - | TGCGCCAGCAGCTTGACCGGGACATCCGAAGCTTTCTTT | CASSLTGTSEAFF
few | TRBJ1-2 | TRBV2 | - | TGTGCCAGCAGCTCTGTGAACTATGGCTACACCTTC | CASSSVNYGYTF
- | TRBJ1-2 | TRBV14 | TRBD1 | TGTGCCAGCAGCCAAGGGACCGGGACAGCCAAATTCTTC | CASSQGTGTAKFF
many | TRBJ2-5 | TRBV19 | TRBD1 | TGTGCCAGTAGTATAGGGGGACAGGGCCAGCGGGAGACCCAGTACTTC | CASSIGGQGQRETQYF
many | TRBJ1-4 | TRBV7-8 | - | TGTGCCAGCAGCTTACTAGGGTCAGAGGGAAGTTTGGAAAAACTGTTTTTT | CASSLLGSEGSLEKLFF